A single sample gave rise to the 21 T cell receptor beta chains below, sequenced in a study of blood T cell repertoires in COVID-19. TCRdb keeps only in-frame clones here, not all; method: immunoSEQ multiplex PCR. The top ten clones hold approximately 10% of a sample with some 19,000 clones, under 90% of them seen once. The sequenced material came from peripheral blood. These TCRs come from a man older than 75 with acute or convalescent COVID-19.

In this sample, this clone turned up a few times. V and J are TRBV2 and TRBJ2-7; TRBD1 agrees at 8 bases. The V gene end was trimmed by 7 bases and the J gene end by 3 bases; junction bases not matched to a gene: 11. This CDR3 comprises 15 residues. Germline values: CDR1 SNHLY, CDR2 FYNNEI. The CDR3 DNA sequence: TGTGCCAGCAAATCCAACCAGGGGGCGTTCTACGAGCAGTACTTC. Translation gives CASKSNQGAFYEQYF.

This clone appeared once. Here the CDR3 DNA reads TGCGCCAGCAGCCAAGAGTCCGGTGGGACCCAGTACTTC. This sequence encodes CASSQESGGTQYF. This chain joins TRBV4-3 and TRBJ2-5; D gene uncertain. Trimming pared 0 bases from V and 7 bases from J, leaving 9 bases between. CDR3 length: 13 amino acids. CDR1 and CDR2 (germline): LGHNA, YSLEER.

This sequence joins TRBV7-2 and TRBJ2-6, with D tentatively TRBD2 (6 bases). V lost 5 bases, J lost 6 bases, and 11 bases lay in between. This CDR3 comprises 14 residues. Germline CDR1 SGHTA, CDR2 FQGNSA. The CDR3 here is CASSHTGVANVLTF. CDR3 nucleotide sequence: TGTGCCAGCAGCCACACGGGGGTGGCCAACGTCCTGACTTTC.

V is TRBV28 and J is TRBJ2-1; D unresolved. Deletions cut 1 base from V and 4 bases from J, with 5 bases between. The CDR3 spans 13 residues. The germline V gene has CDR1 MDHEN and CDR2 SYDVKM. CDR3 DNA: TGTGCCAGCAGTTTATTCGGGTACAATGAGCAGTTCTTC. This sequence encodes CASSLFGYNEQFF. The entire variable domain, with the rest obtained from reference TRBV28 and TRBJ2-1, is as follows: DVKVTQSSRYLVKRTGEKVFLECVQDMDHENMFWYRQDPGLGLRLIYFSYDVKMKEKGDIPEGYSVSREKKERFSLILESASTNQTSMYLCASSLFGYNEQFFGPGTRLTVL.

The chain is built from TRBV15 and TRBJ1-5; D ambiguous. The V gene lost 0 bases and the J gene lost 2 bases, with 5 bases spanning the gap. Germline V lookup: CDR1 LNHNV, CDR2 YYDKDF (reference sequence). The CDR3 is 14 residues long. CDR3 protein: CATSRDLGNQPQHF. Written as DNA, the CDR3 is TGTGCCACCAGCAGAGACCTCGGCAATCAGCCCCAGCATTTT.

The J gene is TRBJ2-3, the V gene TRBV19; TRBD1 is a possible D gene (5 bases). The CDR3 loop spans 15 amino acids. Trimming removed 1 base from V and 2 bases from J, with 10 bases in between. Germline CDR1 LNHDA, CDR2 SQIVND (reference sequence). The CDR3 DNA is TGTGCCAGTAGTATAGGAATGGGGCCCACAGATACGCAGTATTTT. Translation: CASSIGMGPTDTQYF.

V is TRBV7-9 and J is TRBJ2-3, with TRBD1 identical over 9 bases. The CDR3 extends over 18 amino acids. J lost 2 bases, V lost 1 base, and 10 bases had no gene match. Germline CDR1 and CDR2: SEHNR and FQNEAQ (reference sequence). CDR3 in amino acids: CASSLGGGTGPTTDTQYF. The CDR3, as DNA: TGTGCCAGCAGCTTAGGAGGAGGGACAGGGCCTACCACAGATACGCAGTATTTT.

The J gene is TRBJ1-6, the V gene TRBV7-2, with TRBD1 matching 7 bases. Germline V gene lookup returns CDR1 SGHTA and CDR2 FQGNSA. Unmatched junction bases numbered 3, after V lost 4 bases and J lost 6 bases. The CDR3 loop spans 14 amino acids. The CDR3 loop reads CASSSSGGNSPLHF. Here the CDR3 DNA reads TGTGCCAGCAGCTCTTCAGGGGGTAATTCACCCCTCCACTTT.

This clone showed up just once. The V and J genes are TRBV11-3 and TRBJ2-1; D possibly corresponds to TRBD2 (5 bases). Germline V gives CDR1 SGHNT, CDR2 YENEEA. V was clipped by 2 bases and J by 5 bases, with 7 bases between them. The CDR3 sequence is 13 residues long. CDR3 DNA sequence: TGTGCCAGCAGCTTACTAGCAGACAATGAGCAGTTCTTC. It encodes CASSLLADNEQFF.

The genes are TRBV4-1 and TRBJ2-3, with TRBD1 as a possible D gene (6 bases). Looked up from germline, CDR1 is MGHRA and CDR2 is YSYEKL. The length of the CDR3 is 16 residues. V was pared by 1 base and J by 0 bases, with 11 bases between. The CDR3 sequence is CASSQGYGGSTDTQYF. The CDR3 region has the DNA TGCGCCAGCAGCCAAGGTTATGGGGGCAGCACAGATACGCAGTATTTT.

The chain links TRBV27 to TRBJ1-6; perhaps TRBD1 as D (6 bases). The CDR3 contains 14 residues. In germline, CDR1 is MNHEY, CDR2 SMNVEV (reference sequence). Deletions cut 10 bases from V and 7 bases from J, with 17 bases between. The CDR3 spells CATKTGIDNSPLHF. CDR3 in DNA: TGTGCCACCAAAACAGGGATCGACAATTCACCCCTCCACTTT.

Written as DNA, the CDR3 is TGTGCCAGTAAAAAGACTAGCGGGGCCGCAGATACGCAGTATTTT. As protein: CASKKTSGAADTQYF. This sequence joins TRBV19 and TRBJ2-3; 11 nucleotides match TRBD2. The germline gives CDR1 LNHDA, CDR2 SQIVND (reference sequence). There are 15 residues in the CDR3. Trimming removed 7 bases from V and 4 bases from J; junction bases left unmatched: 7.

V gene TRBV7-9 combines with J gene TRBJ2-7; the D gene is possibly TRBD2 (5 bases). With 3 bases removed from V and 1 base from J, the gap between germline ends came to 7 bases. The CDR3 has 13 amino acids. Germline values: CDR1 SEHNR, CDR2 FQNEAQ (reference sequence). The CDR3, as DNA: TGTGCCAGCAGCTTCGGCGGGTCCTACGAGCAGTACTTC. Translating it yields CASSFGGSYEQYF. The full variable domain, completed using reference TRBV7-9 and TRBJ2-7, is DTGVSQNPRHKITKRGQNVTFRCDPISEHNRLYWYRQTLGQGPEFLTYFQNEAQLEKSRLLSDRFSAERPKGSFSTLEIQRTEQGDSAMYLCASSFGGSYEQYFGPGTRLTVT.

The chain is built from TRBV3-1 (or the pseudogene TRBV3-2) and TRBJ1-5; D ambiguous. Germline V gives CDR1 LGHDT, CDR2 YNNKEL (reference sequence). Trimming took off 1 base at V and 4 bases at J, with 8 bases between the two ends. The CDR3 loop spans 14 amino acids. CDR3 amino acids: CASSQVGANQPQHF. CDR3 in DNA: TGTGCCAGCAGCCAAGTGGGAGCGAATCAGCCCCAGCATTTT.

The J gene is TRBJ1-3, the V gene TRBV9; D may be TRBD1 (5 bases). Germline V gene sequence: CDR1 SGDLS, CDR2 YYNGEE. CDR3 length: 15 residues. The V gene lost 0 bases and the J gene lost 2 bases, with 9 bases spanning the gap. CDR3 residues: CASSVGNRPGNTIYF. The CDR3 DNA sequence: TGTGCCAGCAGCGTAGGTAACAGGCCTGGAAACACCATATATTTT.

This chain connects TRBV5-1 to TRBJ2-6; D unresolved. V dropped 2 bases and J dropped 4 bases, with 4 bases sitting between them. The CDR3 is 13 amino acids. The germline V gene encodes CDR1 SGHRS and CDR2 YFSETQ. CDR3 bases: TGCGCCAGCAGCTTAGCCGGGGCCAACGTCCTGACTTTC. Protein sequence: CASSLAGANVLTF.

This clone was detected once. The rearrangement links TRBV5-1 to TRBJ2-3, with D perhaps TRBD1 (7 bases). The CDR3 is 15 amino acids. Germline V gene lookup returns CDR1 SGHRS and CDR2 YFSETQ. Trimming left V 0 bases short and J 5 bases short, with 13 bases between. CDR3 amino acids: CASSLVRGAGDTQYF. CDR3 coding DNA: TGCGCCAGCAGCTTGGTCAGGGGGGCAGGAGATACGCAGTATTTT.

This chain connects TRBV7-8 to TRBJ2-2; 11 bases are a match to TRBD1. There are 18 residues in the CDR3. V was clipped by 5 bases and J by 5 bases; unmatched bases: 13. Germline values: CDR1 SGHVS, CDR2 FQNEAQ. The CDR3 DNA sequence: TGTGCCAGCAGCCATGCACAAAGGACAGGGGGCTTGACCGGGGAGCTGTTTTTT. As protein: CASSHAQRTGGLTGELFF.

V usage is TRBV19 and J usage is TRBJ2-5, with D unclear. The germline V gene encodes CDR1 LNHDA and CDR2 SQIVND (reference sequence). The CDR3 sequence is 14 residues long. V dropped 3 bases and J dropped 0 bases, with 8 bases sitting between them. CDR3 sequence: CASSIRQDQETQYF. The CDR3 nucleotides are TGTGCCAGTAGTATTCGGCAGGACCAAGAGACCCAGTACTTC.

This chain connects TRBV19 to TRBJ1-2; 9 bases line up with TRBD1. Per the germline V gene, CDR1 is LNHDA and CDR2 is SQIVND (reference sequence). V dropped 6 bases and J dropped 6; count of bases not matched to a gene: 5. This CDR3 is 13 amino acids long. CDR3 coding DNA: TGTGCCAGTAGCTCACAGGGGGCGGATGGCTACACCTTC. Residues: CASSSQGADGYTF.

V gene TRBV5-5 combines with J gene TRBJ1-2; D is undetermined. The germline V gene encodes CDR1 SGHKS and CDR2 YYEKEE (reference sequence). The CDR3 is made up of 14 amino acids. Trimming removed 4 bases at V and 7 bases at J, with 17 bases between. Here the CDR3 DNA reads TGTGCCAGCAGCCACTTGCCGGAGGGCCCTGGCTACACCTTC. As protein: CASSHLPEGPGYTF.